The 4 T cell receptor beta chains below all came from one sample that was sequenced in a study of T cell repertoires in cytomegalovirus infection. A single record per CDR3 protein comes from TCRdb applying MiXCR to the reads. The sample lists fewer than 200,000 distinct CDR3 sequences, approximately 19% occurring once. The specimen sequenced was PBMCs. The receptors here all came from a human donor in good health (CMV status not recorded). Some clones in this sample may be carry-over from other donors' samples.

The J gene is TRBJ2-4, the V gene TRBV29-1; perhaps TRBD2 as D (6 bases). Germline values: CDR1 SQVTM, CDR2 ANQGSEA. Trimming removed 6 bases at V and 3 bases at J, with 18 bases between. The CDR3 extends over 15 amino acids. The CDR3 loop reads CSVAGQGGGKNIQYF. CDR3 nucleotides: TGCAGCGTGGCGGGGCAGGGAGGTGGCAAAAACATTCAGTACTTC.

This clonotype was detected many times. The V gene is TRBV7-8, the J gene TRBJ2-1; D call uncertain. CDR1 and CDR2 from the germline V gene are SGHVS and FQNEAQ. The CDR3 has 14 residues. Trimming removed 3 bases from V and 5 bases from J, with 11 bases in between. This CDR3 reads CASSLLPPNNEQFF. CDR3 nucleotides: TGTGCCAGCAGCTTGTTACCCCCTAACAATGAGCAGTTCTTC.

This clonotype was counted ten times or more. The genes are TRBV6-1 and TRBJ2-1; D assignment may be TRBD1 or TRBD2 (5 bases each). Trimming stripped 5 bases from V and 10 bases from J, with 12 bases between. This CDR3 comprises 12 residues. CDR1 is MNHNS, CDR2 SASEGT, per germline. For the CDR3, the DNA is TGTGCCAGCAGTTACGAGGGGTACGAGCAGTTCTTC. Residues: CASSYEGYEQFF.

There are a few counts of this clonotype. The chain recombines TRBV19 with TRBJ1-4; no definite D call. V dropped 7 bases and J dropped 13 bases, with 13 bases sitting between them. Germline values: CDR1 LNHDA, CDR2 SQIVND (reference sequence). The CDR3 runs 11 residues. The CDR3: CASTDRHGLFF. In DNA form, the CDR3 reads TGTGCCAGTACGGACCGTCACGGACTGTTTTTT.